This T cell receptor beta chain stems from a study of control samples from healthy donors and cancer patients. Clones were read by immunoSEQ multiplex PCR, and TCRdb kept only the in-frame ones, dropping some. This table has around 71,000 clones, around 87% appearing once. The CDR3 spans 18 residues. Germline V lookup: CDR1 SGHNT, CDR2 YENEEA. Trimming took 1 base from V and 4 from J; bases not matched to a gene: 10. The chain employs TRBV11-3 and TRBJ1-1, with 12 bases matching TRBD1. Sequenced input: PBMCs. This receptor was identified in a woman aged 50 to 60 with head and neck cancer. DNA for the CDR3: TGTGCCAGCAGCTTAGTTGGCGGGACAGGGGGCCGAACCACTGAAGCTTTCTTT. This encodes CASSLVGGTGGRTTEAFF.